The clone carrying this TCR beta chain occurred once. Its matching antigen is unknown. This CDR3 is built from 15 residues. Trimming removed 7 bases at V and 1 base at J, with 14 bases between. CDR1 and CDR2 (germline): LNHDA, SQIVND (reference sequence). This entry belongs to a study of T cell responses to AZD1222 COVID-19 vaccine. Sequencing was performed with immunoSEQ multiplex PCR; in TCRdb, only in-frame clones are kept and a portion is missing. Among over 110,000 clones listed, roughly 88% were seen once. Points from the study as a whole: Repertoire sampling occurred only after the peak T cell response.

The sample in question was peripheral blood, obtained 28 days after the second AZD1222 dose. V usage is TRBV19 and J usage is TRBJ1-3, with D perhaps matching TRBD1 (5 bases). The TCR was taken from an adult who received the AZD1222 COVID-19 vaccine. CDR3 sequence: CASIWDGGSGNTIYF. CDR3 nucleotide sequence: TGTGCCAGTATCTGGGACGGGGGATCTGGAAACACCATATATTTT.